These 22 T cell receptor beta chains were all obtained from the same sample, sequenced in a study of blood T cells in healthy people across ages. A sample-barcoded 5' primer and a J-beta primer mix were used in a second PCR of roughly 7 to 12 cycles. A single record per CDR3 protein comes from TCRdb applying MiXCR to the 5' RACE reads. The table has about 650,000 distinct CDR3 sequences, roughly half seen once. The sequenced sample was blood. These receptors all come from an elderly woman in good health.

In its sample, this clonotype was seen a few times. A much bigger clone sits one base away, suggesting this may be a read error. This chain links TRBV12-3 or TRBV12-4 with TRBJ2-3; 9 bases align to TRBD1. The V and J ends lost 6 bases and 2 bases, in that order; junction bases with no gene match: 3. The CDR3 extends over 14 amino acids. CDR3 loop: CASRDRGYTDTQYF. CDR3 sequence (DNA): TGTGCCAGCAGGGACAGGGGCTACACAGATACGCAGTATTTT.

The rearrangement joins TRBV5-1 to TRBJ2-2; weak D call: TRBD2 (6 bases). The CDR3 length is 17 residues. V lost 0 bases, J lost 0 bases, and 12 bases lay in between. Germline V gene data show CDR1 as SGHRS and CDR2 as YFSETQ. As DNA, the CDR3 is TGCGCCAGCAGCTTGGATAGCGGACTCGCGAACACCGGGGAGCTGTTTTTT. This translates into CASSLDSGLANTGELFF.

This clonotype was observed a handful of times. This chain uses TRBV28 with TRBJ2-3, with D unclear. The V gene's germline CDR1 is MDHEN and CDR2 SYDVKM. CDR3 length: 12 amino acids. Trimming pared 5 bases from V and 10 bases from J, leaving 13 bases between. The CDR3 region is CASSLPPSAQYF. Written as DNA, the CDR3 is TGTGCCAGCAGTCTCCCCCCGAGTGCGCAGTATTTT.

This chain uses TRBV4-2 with TRBJ2-7; possible D gene TRBD2, 7 bases. The DNA end is a closer match to TRBJ2-5, so the J assignment may be wrong. CDR1 is LGHNA, CDR2 YNFKEQ, per germline. CDR3 length: 17 amino acids. As DNA, the CDR3 is TGTGCCAGCAGCCAAGACGCTGGGGGGGGCCCCACAGAGACCCAGTACTTC. This encodes CASSQDAGGGPTETQYF.

The rearrangement links TRBV5-1 to TRBJ2-1; 10 bases map to TRBD2. Germline CDR1 SGHRS, CDR2 YFSETQ. Trimming took 1 base from V and 8 from J; bases not matched to a gene: 6. This CDR3 has 15 residues. For the CDR3, the DNA is TGCGCCAGCAGCTTGAGCGGGGGGGCCGGGTATGAGCAGTTCTTC. As protein: CASSLSGGAGYEQFF.

This clonotype was picked up a small number of times. This chain connects TRBV20-1 to TRBJ2-1, with a tentative D call TRBD2 (5 bases). V gave up 5 bases and J gave up 7 bases, with 18 bases separating them. This CDR3 spans 14 amino acids. Per germline, CDR1 DFQATT and CDR2 SNEGSKA (reference sequence). CDR3 coding DNA: TGCAGTGCTTCAAGCGGCCCGGTGGGGAATGAGCAGTTCTTC. This translates into CSASSGPVGNEQFF.

There are a few counts of this clonotype. A read error may produce the germline difference seen at one junction end. This chain links TRBV28 with TRBJ2-7; maybe TRBD2 (5 bases). Germline values: CDR1 MDHEN, CDR2 SYDVKM. This CDR3 region has 14 residues. CDR3 sequence (DNA): TGTGCCAGCAGTGTATGGGGAGAAGGTTACGAGCAGTACTTC. Its translation: CASSVWGEGYEQYF.

The rearrangement joins TRBV5-1 to TRBJ2-4; possible D gene TRBD1, 5 bases. The J call could be wrong; TRBJ2-7 is a better fit for the DNA end. This CDR3 is built from 13 residues. Germline V CDR1 and CDR2: SGHRS, YFSETQ. CDR3: CASSFTDSYEQYF. In DNA form, the CDR3 reads TGCGCCAGCAGCTTCACTGACAGCTACGAGCAGTACTTC.

This clonotype was seen a few times. The J gene is TRBJ1-1, the V gene TRBV7-2; tentatively, D is TRBD1 (5 bases). This CDR3 spans 15 amino acids. From germline, CDR1 is SGHTA and CDR2 FQGNSA. V was pared by 0 bases and J by 3 bases, with 11 bases between. The CDR3 here is CASSLAPRVYTEAFF. CDR3 DNA sequence: TGTGCCAGCAGCTTAGCGCCCAGGGTCTACACTGAAGCTTTCTTT.

This clonotype was recorded only once. The chain links TRBV5-1 to TRBJ2-7; D not certain. Germline V gene data show CDR1 as SGHRS and CDR2 as YFSETQ. V dropped 0 bases and J dropped 3 bases, with 7 bases sitting between them. This CDR3 is 13 amino acids long. The CDR3 sequence is CASSLAWGYEQYF. The CDR3 DNA reads TGCGCCAGCAGCTTGGCATGGGGCTACGAGCAGTACTTC.

The rearrangement links TRBV10-2 to TRBJ2-2; no clear D gene. This CDR3 is built from 13 residues. From germline, CDR1 is WSHSY and CDR2 SAAADI. Trimming took off 2 bases at V and 2 bases at J, with 3 bases between the two ends. The CDR3 DNA reads TGCGCCAGCAGTGAGATAAACACCGGGGAGCTGTTTTTT. Amino acids: CASSEINTGELFF.

This clonotype is a singleton in its sample. The chain joins TRBV7-2 to TRBJ1-1; D not certain. V shed 4 bases and J shed 11 bases, with 17 bases lying between them. The germline gives CDR1 SGHTA, CDR2 FQGNSA. This CDR3 spans 13 amino acids. The CDR3 DNA sequence: TGTGCCAGCAGCTCCGGGCCGGTCACTCTCGCTTTCTTT. Protein sequence: CASSSGPVTLAFF.

About this clonotype itself: A much larger clone lies a single base off, so this may be a read error. CDR3 bases: TGTGCCAGCAGCTTCTTCGTTTCGGGGGGCAGGTGCAATGAGCAGTTCTTC. Translated: CASSFFVSGGRCNEQFF. The chain couples TRBV7-3 to TRBJ2-1; weak D call: TRBD2 (7 bases). The CDR3 runs 17 residues. CDR1 SGHTA and CDR2 FQGTGA come from the germline V gene. V lost 3 bases and J 6 bases, leaving 21 bases between the germline ends.

In its sample, this clonotype was seen once. The chain carries TRBV20-1 and TRBJ2-1, with D possibly being TRBD2 (7 bases). The V and J ends lost 2 bases and 4 bases respectively, with 18 bases between them. The germline gives CDR1 DFQATT, CDR2 SNEGSKA (reference sequence). The CDR3 totals 16 residues. The CDR3 spells CSARRSGGGLYNEQFF. DNA for the CDR3: TGCAGTGCTAGAAGGTCCGGCGGGGGCTTGTACAATGAGCAGTTCTTC.

This clonotype showed up many times. The genes are TRBV29-1 and TRBJ2-1; 10 positions agree with TRBD1. The CDR3 contains 13 residues. The V gene's germline CDR1 is SQVTM and CDR2 ANQGSEA. With V trimmed by 7 bases and J by 7 bases, 7 bases remained unmatched. The DNA of the CDR3 is TGCAGCGACCGGACAGGGGGACCAAATGAGCAGTTCTTC. Translated: CSDRTGGPNEQFF.

The DNA for the CDR3 is TGCAGTCCCAACTGGGGCCTTTACGAGCAGTACTTC. Translated, it gives CSPNWGLYEQYF. V and J are TRBV20-1 and TRBJ2-4; a possible D gene is TRBD1 (5 bases). The end of the DNA is better explained by TRBJ2-7, so the J call may be wrong. The CDR3 contains 12 residues. Germline assignment: CDR1 DFQATT and CDR2 SNEGSKA (reference sequence).

The table lists this clonotype with many counts. J is TRBJ2-5 and V is TRBV10-3, with TRBD1 matching over 10 bases. In germline, CDR1 is ENHRY, CDR2 SYGVKD. V lost 4 bases and J lost 1; bases outside the gene matches: 6. The CDR3 has 16 residues. The CDR3 reads CAISATGTGVQETQYF. CDR3 sequence (DNA): TGTGCCATCAGTGCCACCGGGACAGGGGTCCAAGAGACCCAGTACTTC.

This chain joins TRBV7-9 and TRBJ1-4; possible D gene TRBD1, 5 bases. With 5 bases removed from V and 3 bases from J, the gap between germline ends came to 16 bases. The CDR3 is made up of 16 amino acids. CDR1 is SEHNR and CDR2 is FQNEAQ in the germline V gene (reference sequence). CDR3 nucleotide sequence: TGTGCCAGCAGCCCTAGCTGGGGCAGGGCTAATGAAAAACTGTTTTTT. Translated: CASSPSWGRANEKLFF.

This clonotype was observed at least ten times. Germline and junction disagree at one end, which may indicate a read error. The chain uses TRBV5-1 and TRBJ2-1; TRBD1 matches at 7 bases. This CDR3 has 13 residues. Per germline, CDR1 SGHRS and CDR2 YFSETQ. This CDR3 reads CASSLDRVNEQFF. CDR3 coding DNA: TGTGCCAGCAGCCTAGACAGGGTCAATGAGCAGTTCTTC.

This rearrangement joins TRBV20-1 to TRBJ2-5, with 11 bases that match TRBD2. From germline, CDR1 is DFQATT and CDR2 SNEGSKA (reference sequence). J lost 11 bases, V lost 5 bases, and 16 bases had no gene match. This CDR3 is 15 amino acids long. CDR3 nucleotides: TGCAGTGCTGGGGTTCTAGCGGGAGGACTGGGAGGGCAGTACTTC. It specifies CSAGVLAGGLGGQYF.

The chain links TRBV15 to TRBJ2-3, with 8 bases lining up with TRBD2. The junction had 7 bases not matched to a gene; V was cut back by 11 bases and J by 3 bases. CDR3 length equals 13 residues. The germline V gene has CDR1 LNHNV and CDR2 YYDKDF (reference sequence). This CDR3 reads CAHGSGSTDTQYF. DNA of the CDR3: TGTGCCCACGGGAGCGGGAGTACAGATACGCAGTATTTT.

V gene TRBV11-3 combines with J gene TRBJ2-1; D is unclear. The length of the CDR3 is 11 residues. The V gene's germline CDR1 is SGHNT and CDR2 YENEEA. Trimming cost V 4 bases and J 13 bases, with 11 bases left between them. The CDR3 loop is CASSSGETQFF. The CDR3, as DNA: TGTGCCAGCAGCTCCGGTGAGACCCAGTTCTTC.